A single sample is the source of the 22 T cell receptor beta chains below, sequenced in a study of vaccination and CD4 T cells after COVID-19. Treatment meaning: roughly 10-day PBMC culture with coronavirus spike peptide pools or control peptides (ViraFEST assay). The assay that was used to sequence DNA from cultured CD4+ T cells was the Oncomine TCR Beta short-read assay. TCRdb reprocessed the PCR reads with MiXCR, giving one entry per CDR3 protein. The sample records 13,000 or so distinct CDR3 sequences, less than 65% being singletons. These TCRs' antigens remain unknown. The sequencing sample was made of CD4+ T cells from blood, cultured in vitro. The receptor source for this set is a human donor who had recovered from COVID-19.

This chain uses TRBV19 with TRBJ2-2; perhaps TRBD1 as D (6 bases). The germline CDR1 and CDR2 sequences are LNHDA and SQIVND (reference sequence). The V end lost 7 bases, the J end lost 5 bases, and 14 bases lay between the germline ends. The CDR3 has 14 residues. The CDR3 reads CASKGTIVTGELFF. The CDR3 DNA follows: TGTGCCAGTAAGGGGACAATTGTAACCGGGGAGCTGTTTTTT. The entire variable domain, with the rest obtained from reference TRBV19 and TRBJ2-2, is as follows: DGGITQSPKYLFRKEGQNVTLSCEQNLNHDAMYWYRQDPGQGLRLIYYSQIVNDFQKGDIAEGYSVSREKKESFPLTVTSAQKNPTAFYLCASKGTIVTGELFFGEGSRLTVL.

This clonotype was seen only a few times. This chain links TRBV12-3 or TRBV12-4 with TRBJ2-7; TRBD1 might be the D (6 bases). The V and J ends lost 6 bases and 1 base respectively, with 16 bases between them. This CDR3 contains 15 residues. The CDR3 loop reads CASRQDSLGSYEQYF. The CDR3 coding sequence is TGTGCCAGCAGACAGGACAGCCTCGGATCCTACGAGCAGTACTTC.

The chain combines TRBV20-1 with TRBJ2-7, with 14 nucleotides matching TRBD2. Per the germline V gene, CDR1 is DFQATT and CDR2 is SNEGSKA (reference sequence). Losses at the gene ends were 5 bases for V and 9 bases for J; bases not matched to a gene: 6. CDR3 length: 13 amino acids. CDR3 sequence: CSASGTSGGWQYF. CDR3 bases: TGCAGTGCTTCCGGGACTAGCGGGGGATGGCAGTACTTC.

The chain couples TRBV19 to TRBJ2-1; TRBD2 aligns across 14 bases. Germline V gene data show CDR1 as LNHDA and CDR2 as SQIVND (reference sequence). This CDR3 is built from 17 residues. V gave up 6 bases and J gave up 9 bases; unmatched junction bases: 13. As DNA, the CDR3 is TGTGCCAGTAGACCGCCCCCGGGACTAGCGGGGGAAGGTGAGCAGTTCTTC. It yields the protein CASRPPPGLAGEGEQFF.

This chain joins TRBV18 and TRBJ1-2; D may be TRBD1 (6 bases). The CDR3 covers 14 residues. Per the germline V gene, CDR1 is KGHSH and CDR2 is LQKENI. The V end was cut by 2 bases, the J end by 8 bases, with 15 bases between. In DNA form, the CDR3 reads TGTGCCAGCTCACCAGCCGTGGGGGGGCAAGGCTACACCTTC. Translation: CASSPAVGGQGYTF. Combining the CDR3 with reference TRBV18 and TRBJ1-2 gives the whole variable domain NAGVMQNPRHLVRRRGQEARLRCSPMKGHSHVYWYRQLPEEGLKFMVYLQKENIIDESGMPKERFSAEFPKEGPSILRIQQVVRGDSAAYFCASSPAVGGQGYTFGSGTRLTVV.

This rearrangement joins TRBV24-1 to TRBJ2-1; 7 bases are a match to TRBD2. The length of the CDR3 is 15 residues. CDR1 is KGHDR and CDR2 is SFDVKD in the germline V gene. Losses at the gene ends were 3 bases for V and 6 bases for J; bases not matched to a gene: 7. CDR3 sequence reads: CATSDKRGSPNEQFF. The CDR3 DNA sequence: TGTGCCACCAGTGATAAGCGGGGTAGCCCCAATGAGCAGTTCTTC.

V gene TRBV5-4 combines with J gene TRBJ1-6; D gene ambiguous. This CDR3 contains 15 residues. Germline lookup yields CDR1 SGHNT and CDR2 YYREEE (reference sequence). The V end lost 4 bases, the J end lost 9 bases, and 17 bases lay between the germline ends. CDR3 region: CASSLRGQPTSPLHF. CDR3 nucleotide sequence: TGTGCCAGCAGCCTCCGAGGGCAGCCGACTTCACCCCTCCACTTT.

The V and J genes are TRBV7-2 and TRBJ2-1; 8 bases are a match to TRBD2. With 4 bases clipped from V and 7 bases from J, the junction kept 9 bases outside the gene matches. The V gene's germline CDR1 is SGHTA and CDR2 FQGNSA. The CDR3 is 15 amino acids. The CDR3 DNA is TGTGCCAGCAGCTCCGCGGGCCCGGGGGGGAATGAGCAGTTCTTC. Protein product: CASSSAGPGGNEQFF.

The rearrangement uses TRBV12-5 and TRBJ2-7; no clear D gene. The V and J ends lost 6 bases and 2 bases respectively, with 11 bases between them. There are 13 residues in the CDR3. Germline assignment: CDR1 LGHNT and CDR2 FRNRAP. The CDR3 loop is CASGLGNPYEQYF. The CDR3 DNA reads as TGTGCTAGTGGCCTCGGTAACCCCTACGAGCAGTACTTC.

The rearrangement links TRBV20-1 to TRBJ1-1; TRBD1 agrees at 7 bases. Germline loops: CDR1 DFQATT, CDR2 SNEGSKA (reference sequence). This CDR3 region has 12 residues. The junction had 7 bases not matched to a gene; V was cut back by 6 bases and J by 6 bases. CDR3 loop: CSARQGAAEAFF. Here the CDR3 DNA reads TGCAGTGCCAGACAGGGCGCCGCTGAAGCTTTCTTT.

The chain couples TRBV20-1 to TRBJ2-1, with 10 bases aligning to TRBD1. The CDR3 is 16 residues long. Germline V gives CDR1 DFQATT, CDR2 SNEGSKA (reference sequence). V shed 0 bases and J 8 bases; nucleotides not matched to a gene: 10. The CDR3 nucleotides are TGCAGTGCTAGAGATCCCGCGACAGGGGGCGGGCATGAGCAGTTCTTC. As protein: CSARDPATGGGHEQFF.

In its sample, this clonotype ranks as medium-sized. CDR3 nucleotide sequence: TGTGCCAGCAGTCCTCTAGGGCCGCAGACCGGAAACACCATATATTTT. This sequence encodes CASSPLGPQTGNTIYF. J is TRBJ1-3 and V is TRBV6-2 or TRBV6-3; D gene uncertain. The CDR3 runs 16 residues. CDR1 and CDR2 from the germline V gene are MNHEY and SVGEGT. V shed 5 bases and J shed 4 bases, with 18 bases lying between them.

The rearrangement links TRBV27 to TRBJ1-1; 9 bases line up with TRBD1. J lost 3 bases, V lost 5 bases, and 7 bases had no gene match. CDR1 is MNHEY, CDR2 SMNVEV, per germline (reference sequence). The CDR3 is 15 residues long. The CDR3 nucleotides are TGTGCCAGCAGTAAGCCTACAGGGGGCTACACTGAAGCTTTCTTT. This translates into CASSKPTGGYTEAFF.

This clonotype was recorded only once. The CDR3 protein is CASRGGWDYGYTF. The CDR3 nucleotides are TGTGCCAGCCGGGGGGGCTGGGACTATGGCTACACCTTC. This chain connects TRBV19 to TRBJ1-2, with a tentative D call TRBD1 (6 bases). In germline, CDR1 is LNHDA, CDR2 SQIVND (reference sequence). The germline V and J ends were trimmed by 9 bases and 3 bases, with 14 bases remaining between them. CDR3 length: 13 residues.

This clonotype was counted only a few times. The rearrangement links TRBV7-2 to TRBJ1-5, with D perhaps TRBD1 (6 bases). CDR3 length equals 16 residues. V lost 4 bases and J lost 2, with 15 bases in between. Per the germline V gene, CDR1 is SGHTA and CDR2 is FQGNSA. The CDR3 sequence: CASSSLGGPGNQPQHF. In DNA form, the CDR3 reads TGTGCCAGCAGCTCCCTGGGGGGGCCGGGCAATCAGCCCCAGCATTTT.

The chain is built from TRBV3-1 and TRBJ2-1, with 15 bases identical to TRBD2. CDR1 is LGHDT, CDR2 YNNKEL, per germline (reference sequence). The CDR3 has 18 residues. Trimming at V came to 4 bases and at J to 8 bases, leaving 12 bases not matched to a gene. CDR3 sequence (DNA): TGTGCCAGCAGCCTAGGACTAGCGGGGGGGCCGGGTAACTATGAGCAGTTCTTC. Its translation: CASSLGLAGGPGNYEQFF.

The chain recombines TRBV12-3 or TRBV12-4 with TRBJ1-2; D gene uncertain. V was shortened by 7 bases and J by 2 bases, with 11 bases between the two germline ends. The CDR3 sequence is 13 residues long. In DNA, the CDR3 is TGTGCCAGCATCGGGATAGGGAACTATGGCTACACCTTC. Amino acids: CASIGIGNYGYTF.

The chain has TRBV7-9 and TRBJ2-5, with D tentatively TRBD1 (6 bases). This CDR3 contains 14 residues. Germline CDR1 is SEHNR and CDR2 is FQNEAQ (reference sequence). V was clipped by 1 base and J by 1 base, with 7 bases between them. For the CDR3, the DNA is TGTGCCAGCAGCTTAGTAGGGGGCCAAGAGACCCAGTACTTC. Translation: CASSLVGGQETQYF.

This clonotype was recorded a few times. CDR3 DNA sequence: TGTGCCTGGAGTGGGGCTATTACAGGGGGGGATGGCTACACCTTC. Protein: CAWSGAITGGDGYTF. The chain has TRBV30 and TRBJ1-2, with 8 nucleotides matching TRBD1. The CDR3 is 15 amino acids. Trimming cost V 1 base and J 6 bases; bases outside gene matches: 10. In germline, CDR1 is GTSNPN, CDR2 SVGIG (reference sequence).

The chain uses TRBV20-1 and TRBJ2-7; weak D call: TRBD1 (6 bases). V dropped 4 bases and J dropped 4 bases, with 14 bases sitting between them. Germline V gene data show CDR1 as DFQATT and CDR2 as SNEGSKA (reference sequence). The CDR3 has 13 amino acids. CDR3 coding DNA: TGCAGTGCTATGCCCAGGGGTGATTACGAGCAGTACTTC. Amino acid sequence: CSAMPRGDYEQYF.

The V and J genes are TRBV7-2 and TRBJ2-5, with D unclear. This CDR3 contains 13 residues. Germline assignment: CDR1 SGHTA and CDR2 FQGNSA. Deletions cut 3 bases from V and 0 bases from J, with 5 bases between. This CDR3 is CASSFFYQETQYF. The DNA of the CDR3 is TGTGCCAGCAGCTTTTTCTACCAAGAGACCCAGTACTTC.

This chain uses TRBV11-1 with TRBJ2-7, with D unresolved. Trimming removed 1 base from V and 0 bases from J, with 7 bases in between. The V gene's germline CDR1 is SGHAT and CDR2 FQDESV (reference sequence). The CDR3 length is 14 residues. The CDR3 bases are TGTGCCAGCAGCTTAGGGGGAAACTCCTACGAGCAGTACTTC. Residues: CASSLGGNSYEQYF.